The 5 T cell receptor beta chains listed next were all sequenced from one sample in a study of siplizumab effects on memory and regulatory T cells. The method was immunoSEQ multiplex PCR; TCRdb's version includes in-frame clones alone and lacks a portion of them. The sample consists of about 52,000 clones, about 97% of them appearing once. Sequenced material: naive CD4+ T cells sorted from blood. The receptor set was obtained from a human donor in good health.

This rearrangement joins TRBV4-2 to TRBJ2-1, with TRBD2 matching 9 bases. Trimming at V came to 0 bases and at J to 7 bases, leaving 7 bases not matched to a gene. The germline V gene encodes CDR1 LGHNA and CDR2 YNFKEQ. This CDR3 is 16 amino acids long. CDR3 in amino acids: CASSQDRLAALNEQFF. In DNA, the CDR3 is TGTGCCAGCAGCCAAGACCGACTAGCGGCTCTAAATGAGCAGTTCTTC.

The CDR3 sequence is CASSSTGGGYEQYF. The DNA for the CDR3 is TGTGCCAGCAGTTCCACAGGGGGTGGCTACGAGCAGTACTTC. V gene TRBV6-5 combines with J gene TRBJ2-7; 8 positions match TRBD1. J gave up 3 bases and V 4 bases, and 5 bases lay outside the gene matches. The CDR3 runs to 14 residues. Germline V gene sequence: CDR1 MNHEY, CDR2 SVGAGI.

The chain combines TRBV7-9 with TRBJ2-2, with 12 bases identical to TRBD2. The trim removed 5 bases at V and 5 bases at J, leaving 6 bases unmatched. The V gene's germline CDR1 is SEHNR and CDR2 FQNEAQ (reference sequence). This CDR3 is 16 amino acids long. The CDR3 DNA is TGTGCCAGCAGCGCTAGCGGGAGGGCCGGGACCGGGGAGCTGTTTTTT. Residues: CASSASGRAGTGELFF.

This clone was observed a handful of times. This chain joins TRBV11-2 and TRBJ1-4; TRBD1 might be the D (5 bases). Trimming cost V 0 bases and J 8 bases, with 22 bases left between them. Germline V CDR1 and CDR2: SGHAT, FQNNGV. CDR3 length: 18 amino acids. For the CDR3, the DNA is TGTGCCAGCAGCTTAGATCGCGCAGGGAGGTGGGCGGGCGAAAAACTGTTTTTT. Translated, it gives CASSLDRAGRWAGEKLFF.

V and J are TRBV18 and TRBJ1-2; TRBD1 matches at 7 bases. CDR3 length equals 13 residues. From germline, CDR1 is KGHSH and CDR2 LQKENI. Losses at the gene ends were 6 bases for V and 3 bases for J; bases not matched to a gene: 4. The CDR3 spells CASSEQGYYGYTF. CDR3 sequence (DNA): TGTGCCAGCTCCGAACAGGGGTACTATGGCTACACCTTC.